This record concerns one T cell receptor beta chain sequence. One base away lies a much larger clone, so this may be a sequencing read error. TCRdb re-called the 5' RACE reads with MiXCR, one entry per CDR3 protein. This sample has 200,000 to 300,000 distinct CDR3 sequences; roughly 8% occur once, and the top ten carry more than 4%. In germline, CDR1 is MNHEY, CDR2 SVGEGT. The CDR3 consists of 11 residues. The source of the sample is a study of CD8 T cells in ankylosing spondylitis. The sample was blood, either unsorted or a sorted T cell fraction (not recorded which). This TCR was sampled from a female donor with ankylosing spondylitis or in good health (not recorded which). V and J are TRBV6-2 or TRBV6-3 and TRBJ2-7; D is perhaps TRBD1 (6 bases). CDR3 in amino acids: CTSTGQYEQYF. The CDR3 region has the DNA TGTACCAGCACCGGACAGTACGAGCAGTACTTC.